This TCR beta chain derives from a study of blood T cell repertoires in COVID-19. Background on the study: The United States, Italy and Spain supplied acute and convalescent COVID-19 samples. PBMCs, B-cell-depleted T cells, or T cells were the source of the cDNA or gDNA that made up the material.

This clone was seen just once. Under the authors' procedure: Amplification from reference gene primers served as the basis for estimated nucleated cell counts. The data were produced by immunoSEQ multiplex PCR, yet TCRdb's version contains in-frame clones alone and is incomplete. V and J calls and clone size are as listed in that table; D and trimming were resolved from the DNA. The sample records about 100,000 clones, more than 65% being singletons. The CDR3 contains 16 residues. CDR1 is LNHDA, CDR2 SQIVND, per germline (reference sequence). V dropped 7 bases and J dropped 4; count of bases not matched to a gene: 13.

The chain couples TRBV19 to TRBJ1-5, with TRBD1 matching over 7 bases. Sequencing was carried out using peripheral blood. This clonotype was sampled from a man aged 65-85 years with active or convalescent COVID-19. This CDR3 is CASTLAGGLWNQPQHF. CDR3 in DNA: TGTGCCAGTACGTTGGCAGGGGGATTGTGGAATCAGCCCCAGCATTTT.